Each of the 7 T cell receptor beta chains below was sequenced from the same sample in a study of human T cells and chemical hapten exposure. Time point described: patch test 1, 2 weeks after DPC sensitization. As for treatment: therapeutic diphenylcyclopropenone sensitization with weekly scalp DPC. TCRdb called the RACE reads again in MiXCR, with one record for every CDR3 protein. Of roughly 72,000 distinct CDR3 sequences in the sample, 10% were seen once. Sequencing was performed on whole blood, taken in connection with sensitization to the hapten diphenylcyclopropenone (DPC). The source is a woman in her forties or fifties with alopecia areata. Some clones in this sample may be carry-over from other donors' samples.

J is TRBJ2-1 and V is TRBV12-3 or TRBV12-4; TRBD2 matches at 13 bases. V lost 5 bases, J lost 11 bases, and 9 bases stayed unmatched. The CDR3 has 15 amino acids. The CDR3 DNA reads TGTGCCAGCAGTCTAGACGGACTAGCGGGAGTTCAGCAGTTCTTC. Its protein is CASSLDGLAGVQQFF.

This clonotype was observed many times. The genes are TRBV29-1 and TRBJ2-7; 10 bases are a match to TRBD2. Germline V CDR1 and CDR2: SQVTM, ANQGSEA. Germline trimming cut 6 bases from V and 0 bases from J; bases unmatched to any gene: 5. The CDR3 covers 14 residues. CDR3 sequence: CSVLTSGTSYEQYF. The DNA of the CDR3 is TGCAGCGTCCTTACTAGCGGGACCTCCTACGAGCAGTACTTC.

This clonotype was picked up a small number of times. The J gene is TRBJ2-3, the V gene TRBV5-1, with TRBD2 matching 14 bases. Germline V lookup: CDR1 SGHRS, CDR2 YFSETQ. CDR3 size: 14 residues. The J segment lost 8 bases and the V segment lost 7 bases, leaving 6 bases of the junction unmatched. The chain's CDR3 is CASSGTSGSTTQYF. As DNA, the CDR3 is TGCGCCAGCTCCGGGACTAGCGGGAGTACTACGCAGTATTTT.

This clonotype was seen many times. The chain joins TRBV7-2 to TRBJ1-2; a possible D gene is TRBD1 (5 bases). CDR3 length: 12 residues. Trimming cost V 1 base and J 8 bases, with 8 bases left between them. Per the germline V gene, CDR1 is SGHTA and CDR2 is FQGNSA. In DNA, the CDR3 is TGTGCCAGCAGCTTAGAGGGACTGGGCTACACCTTC. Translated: CASSLEGLGYTF.

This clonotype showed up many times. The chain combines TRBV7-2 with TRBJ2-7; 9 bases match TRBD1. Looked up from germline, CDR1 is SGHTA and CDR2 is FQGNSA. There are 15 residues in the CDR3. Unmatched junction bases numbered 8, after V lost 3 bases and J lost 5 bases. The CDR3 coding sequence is TGTGCCAGCAGCTTGGGGACAGGGCCATGGGACGAGCAGTACTTC. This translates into CASSLGTGPWDEQYF.

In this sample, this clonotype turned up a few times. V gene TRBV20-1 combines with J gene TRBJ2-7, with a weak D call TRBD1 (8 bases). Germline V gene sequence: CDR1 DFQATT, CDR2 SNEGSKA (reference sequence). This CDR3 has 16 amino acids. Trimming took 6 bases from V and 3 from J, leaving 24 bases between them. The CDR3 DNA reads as TGCAGTGCCCCAGGGGGCCCTGCGGGAGTGAACTACGAGCAGTACTTC. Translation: CSAPGGPAGVNYEQYF.

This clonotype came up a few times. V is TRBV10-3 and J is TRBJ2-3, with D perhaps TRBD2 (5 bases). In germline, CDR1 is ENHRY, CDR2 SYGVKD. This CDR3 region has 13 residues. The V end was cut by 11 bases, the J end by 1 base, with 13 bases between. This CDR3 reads CALGGPGTDTQYF. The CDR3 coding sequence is TGTGCCCTCGGAGGACCAGGCACAGATACGCAGTATTTT.